A single sample is the source of the 10 T cell receptor beta chains below, sequenced in a study of blood T cell repertoires in COVID-19. Clones were read by immunoSEQ multiplex PCR, and TCRdb kept only the in-frame ones, dropping some. This table holds some 250,000 clones, roughly 79% found once. Sequencing was performed on peripheral blood. All receptors come from a woman of 80 years or more with COVID-19, enrolled during active disease.

Of note for this clone: Within the sample, other DNA sequences also encode this same CDR3. The chain employs TRBV6-2 or TRBV6-3 and TRBJ2-5; TRBD2 matches at 8 bases. With 2 bases clipped from V and 1 base from J, the junction kept 6 bases outside the gene matches. Germline CDR1 and CDR2: MNHEY and SVGEGT. The CDR3 spans 16 residues. In DNA form, the CDR3 reads TGTGCCAGCAGTTACGGCGTACTAGCGGTCCAAGAGACCCAGTACTTC. Protein sequence: CASSYGVLAVQETQYF.

The chain recombines TRBV28 with TRBJ2-3; 7 positions agree with TRBD1. The V gene's germline CDR1 is MDHEN and CDR2 SYDVKM. The CDR3 has 16 amino acids. Losses at the gene ends were 4 bases for V and 2 bases for J; bases not matched to a gene: 9. The CDR3 loop is CASSSPTGADTDTQYF. CDR3 coding DNA: TGTGCCAGCAGTTCACCCACAGGGGCCGACACAGATACGCAGTATTTT.

The chain has TRBV20-1 and TRBJ1-2, with D unresolved. The CDR3 has 13 amino acids. V lost 3 bases, J lost 5 bases, and 13 bases lay in between. The germline CDR1 and CDR2 sequences are DFQATT and SNEGSKA (reference sequence). The CDR3 region has the DNA TGCAGTGCTAGTGACCCTAACCTATATGGCTACACCTTC. It is translated as CSASDPNLYGYTF.

V and J are TRBV9 and TRBJ1-3; tentatively, D is TRBD1 (6 bases). Trimming removed 4 bases at V and 1 base at J, with 9 bases between. CDR1 and CDR2 from the germline V gene are SGDLS and YYNGEE. The CDR3 contains 14 residues. CDR3: CASSYGQSGNTIYF. In DNA, the CDR3 is TGTGCCAGCAGCTACGGACAGTCTGGAAACACCATATATTTT.

The rearrangement uses TRBV19 and TRBJ1-1; a possible D gene is TRBD1 (6 bases). This CDR3 contains 16 residues. CDR1 is LNHDA and CDR2 is SQIVND in the germline V gene (reference sequence). The V end was cut by 3 bases, the J end by 1 base, with 15 bases between. The CDR3 is CASSIQGHPGNTEAFF. DNA for the CDR3: TGTGCCAGTAGTATCCAGGGACACCCTGGGAACACTGAAGCTTTCTTT.

The chain carries TRBV27 and TRBJ1-3; TRBD1 might be the D (5 bases). Trimming removed 6 bases at V and 1 base at J, with 16 bases between. The CDR3 has 16 amino acids. Germline V lookup: CDR1 MNHEY, CDR2 SMNVEV (reference sequence). The CDR3 sequence is CASRPARGGSGNTIYF. CDR3 coding DNA: TGTGCCAGCAGACCCGCAAGGGGAGGATCTGGAAACACCATATATTTT.

The chain joins TRBV5-1 to TRBJ1-5; 7 bases are a match to TRBD1. CDR3 size: 13 residues. The J segment lost 7 bases and the V segment lost 4 bases, leaving 5 bases of the junction unmatched. Germline CDR1 is SGHRS and CDR2 is YFSETQ. The CDR3 loop is CASSQTGNQPQHF. The CDR3 region has the DNA TGCGCCAGCAGCCAGACAGGGAACCAGCCCCAGCATTTT.

The rearrangement uses TRBV6-5 and TRBJ1-5; 7 nucleotides line up with TRBD1. The CDR3 loop spans 13 amino acids. V was clipped by 3 bases and J by 11 bases; unmatched bases: 7. The germline V gene encodes CDR1 MNHEY and CDR2 SVGAGI. The CDR3 reads CASSYEQGLAQHF. CDR3 sequence (DNA): TGTGCCAGCAGTTATGAACAGGGGTTAGCCCAGCATTTT.

This clone was detected once. The CDR3, as DNA: TGTGCCAGCAGTTTAGTCCAGGCTTCACCCCTCCACTTT. The encoded protein is CASSLVQASPLHF. The chain employs TRBV12-3 or TRBV12-4 and TRBJ1-6; D remains unclear. The CDR3 loop spans 13 amino acids. V was pared by 1 base and J by 9 bases, with 7 bases between.

This clone was seen a handful of times. The V and J genes are TRBV4-1 and TRBJ1-2; perhaps TRBD1 as D (6 bases). CDR3 length: 14 amino acids. V lost 4 bases to trimming and J lost 3 bases, with 12 bases between them. Germline-derived CDR1 and CDR2 are MGHRA and YSYEKL. The chain's CDR3 is CASSPPRQDYGYTF. Here the CDR3 DNA reads TGCGCCAGCAGCCCCCCCCGACAGGACTATGGCTACACCTTC.